The 27 T cell receptor beta chains below were found in one sample sequenced in a study of blood T cell repertoires in COVID-19. The table came from immunoSEQ multiplex PCR; TCRdb's copy has only in-frame clones and leaves some out. The table includes some 270,000 clones, approximately 83% detected once. The sample was PBMCs or T cells enriched from blood (not recorded which). The receptor source for this set is a woman in her 30s who had recovered from COVID-19.

This clone was picked up one time. CDR3 bases: TGTGCCAGCAGTCGCCTTTCACAGGGGCGGCCTAATGAAAAACTGTTTTTT. Protein sequence: CASSRLSQGRPNEKLFF. The chain recombines TRBV6-2 or TRBV6-3 with TRBJ1-4, with 7 nucleotides matching TRBD1. In germline, CDR1 is MNHEY, CDR2 SVGEGT. With V trimmed by 5 bases and J by 3 bases, 12 bases remained unmatched. The CDR3 sequence is 17 residues long.

V and J are TRBV6-5 and TRBJ2-7; 12 bases are a match to TRBD2. V shed 6 bases, J shed 6 bases, and the junction held 9 bases outside the gene matches. Germline V lookup: CDR1 MNHEY, CDR2 SVGAGI. The CDR3 loop spans 15 amino acids. The CDR3 bases are TGTGCCAGCAGGATCAGACTAGCGGGAGTGTTCGAGCAGTACTTC. Amino acids: CASRIRLAGVFEQYF.

The sample holds a few counts of this clone. The CDR3 spells CASSPPGGGGYTF. Written as DNA, the CDR3 is TGTGCCAGCAGTCCGCCGGGGGGTGGGGGCTACACCTTC. The J gene is TRBJ1-2, the V gene TRBV27; D might be TRBD1 (5 bases). Germline V gene data show CDR1 as MNHEY and CDR2 as SMNVEV (reference sequence). Between the trimmed V and J ends, which lost 5 bases and 8 bases, there was a span of 15 bases. This CDR3 has 13 amino acids.

The chain joins TRBV6-5 to TRBJ2-3, with D possibly matching TRBD1 (5 bases). The CDR3 has 12 residues. Germline loops: CDR1 MNHEY, CDR2 SVGAGI. V gave up 8 bases and J gave up 2 bases, with 8 bases separating them. CDR3 residues: CASSGNTDTQYF. CDR3 coding DNA: TGTGCCAGCTCAGGGAACACAGATACGCAGTATTTT.

The chain has TRBV7-2 and TRBJ1-1, with TRBD1 as a possible D gene (5 bases). The germline V and J ends were trimmed by 8 bases and 4 bases, with 11 bases remaining between them. CDR3 size: 12 residues. CDR1 SGHTA and CDR2 FQGNSA come from the germline V gene. The CDR3 nucleotides read TGTGCCAGCGGATGGGGGGGCACTGAAGCTTTCTTT. It specifies CASGWGGTEAFF. The whole variable domain, remainder taken from reference TRBV7-2 and TRBJ1-1, is GAGVSQSPSNKVTEKGKDVELRCDPISGHTALYWYRQSLGQGLEFLIYFQGNSAPDKSGLPSDRFSAERTGGSVSTLTIQRTQQEDSAVYLCASGWGGTEAFFGQGTRLTVV.

The rearrangement uses TRBV20-1 and TRBJ1-2, with TRBD1 matching 7 bases. CDR1 is DFQATT and CDR2 is SNEGSKA in the germline V gene (reference sequence). The CDR3 is made up of 11 amino acids. The trim removed 5 bases at V and 7 bases at J, leaving 4 bases unmatched. The CDR3 reads CSAWDSRGYTF. Here the CDR3 DNA reads TGCAGTGCTTGGGACAGCCGTGGCTACACCTTC.

V usage is TRBV4-2 and J usage is TRBJ2-1, with D tentatively TRBD2 (6 bases). Trimming cost V 4 bases and J 7 bases, with 11 bases left between them. From germline, CDR1 is LGHNA and CDR2 YNFKEQ. The CDR3 covers 13 residues. CDR3 in amino acids: CASSLPRGNEQFF. CDR3 sequence (DNA): TGTGCCAGCAGCCTCCCCCGGGGGAATGAGCAGTTCTTC.

The V gene is TRBV6-1, the J gene TRBJ2-7; D might be TRBD1 (6 bases). The CDR3 is 13 residues long. The V gene lost 2 bases and the J gene lost 12 bases, with 17 bases spanning the gap. Germline-derived CDR1 and CDR2 are MNHNS and SASEGT. CDR3 in amino acids: CASSEPNIQGSYF. The CDR3 coding sequence is TGTGCCAGCAGTGAACCCAATATACAGGGTTCGTACTTC.

Only one count was recorded for this clone. This sequence joins TRBV15 and TRBJ1-1; tentative D call: TRBD1 (6 bases). The germline V gene has CDR1 LNHNV and CDR2 YYDKDF (reference sequence). V dropped 1 base and J dropped 1 base, with 10 bases sitting between them. The CDR3 consists of 15 residues. Here the CDR3 reads CATSRGDRWNTEAFF. For the CDR3, the DNA is TGTGCCACCAGCAGAGGTGACAGGTGGAACACTGAAGCTTTCTTT.

The V call is TRBV2, the J call TRBJ2-2; tentatively, D is TRBD2 (7 bases). The CDR3 runs 16 residues. The V gene's germline CDR1 is SNHLY and CDR2 FYNNEI. The V end was cut by 4 bases, the J end by 4 bases, with 16 bases between. CDR3 region: CASSALRGGPTGELFF. The CDR3 coding sequence is TGTGCCAGCAGTGCCCTTAGGGGGGGCCCCACCGGGGAGCTGTTTTTT. The whole variable domain, remainder taken from reference TRBV2 and TRBJ2-2, is EPEVTQTPSHQVTQMGQEVILRCVPISNHLYFYWYRQILGQKVEFLVSFYNNEISEKSEIFDDQFSVERPDGSNFTLKIRSTKLEDSAMYFCASSALRGGPTGELFFGEGSRLTVL.

CDR3 sequence (DNA): TGTGCCAGCAGCTCCCCTCCCGAAAAACTGTTTTTT. It is translated as CASSSPPEKLFF. The chain links TRBV7-6 to TRBJ1-4, with D unclear. Trimming took off 4 bases at V and 8 bases at J, with 8 bases between the two ends. The germline CDR1 and CDR2 sequences are SGHVS and FNYEAQ. The CDR3 spans 12 residues.

This chain uses TRBV25-1 with TRBJ1-4; 7 positions agree with TRBD1. The trim removed 7 bases at V and 5 bases at J, leaving 7 bases unmatched. Germline CDR1 MGHDK, CDR2 SYGVNS. The CDR3 covers 14 residues. As DNA, the CDR3 is TGTGCCAGCAAAGAGGACAGGATAAATGAAAAACTGTTTTTT. It yields the protein CASKEDRINEKLFF.

This clone occurred once. J is TRBJ2-2 and V is TRBV6-5; 7 bases match TRBD2. Germline V CDR1 and CDR2: MNHEY, SVGAGI. Trimming cost V 1 base and J 2 bases; bases outside gene matches: 4. The CDR3 runs 16 residues. The CDR3 here is CASSYLPGGNTGELFF. The CDR3 bases are TGTGCCAGCAGTTACTTGCCGGGGGGAAACACCGGGGAGCTGTTTTTT.

The DNA for the CDR3 is TGTGCCAGCAGCTTAGGAGGGGGCACAGGCTATGGCTACACCTTC. This translates into CASSLGGGTGYGYTF. This chain joins TRBV7-8 and TRBJ1-2; TRBD1 matches 7 bases. Looked up from germline, CDR1 is SGHVS and CDR2 is FQNEAQ. CDR3 length: 15 amino acids. Trimming at V came to 1 base and at J to 4 bases, leaving 6 bases not matched to a gene.

In nucleotides, the CDR3 is TGTGCCAGCAGTCTGACAGGGGCCTATGGCTACACCTTC. Translating gives CASSLTGAYGYTF. The chain couples TRBV28 to TRBJ1-2; TRBD1 matches 8 bases. Losses at the gene ends were 5 bases for V and 4 bases for J; bases not matched to a gene: 3. CDR1 and CDR2 (germline): MDHEN, SYDVKM. The CDR3 sequence is 13 residues long.

V gene TRBV7-2 combines with J gene TRBJ2-2; a weak D match, TRBD1 (6 bases). Trimming removed 5 bases from V and 4 bases from J, with 17 bases in between. Germline lookup yields CDR1 SGHTA and CDR2 FQGNSA. This CDR3 region has 16 residues. The CDR3 loop is CASSDQRGSGTGELFF. The DNA for the CDR3 is TGTGCCAGCAGCGACCAGAGGGGGTCGGGCACCGGGGAGCTGTTTTTT.

This clone was counted a few times. This rearrangement joins TRBV19 to TRBJ1-6; 8 bases map to TRBD1. The CDR3 runs 14 residues. Germline loops: CDR1 LNHDA, CDR2 SQIVND (reference sequence). V lost 1 base to trimming and J lost 10 bases; unmatched junction nucleotides: 3. The CDR3 loop is CASSIAGGTSPLHF. CDR3 DNA sequence: TGTGCCAGTAGTATAGCAGGGGGCACCTCACCCCTCCACTTT.

V and J are TRBV30 and TRBJ1-1; 7 bases align to TRBD1. The CDR3 runs 12 residues. After removal of 5 bases from V and 6 bases from J, the junction contained 6 bases not matched to a gene. From germline, CDR1 is GTSNPN and CDR2 SVGIG (reference sequence). CDR3 loop: CAWGQVEAEAFF. The DNA for the CDR3 is TGTGCCTGGGGACAGGTAGAAGCTGAAGCTTTCTTT. Combining the CDR3 with reference TRBV30 and TRBJ1-1 gives the whole variable domain SQTIHQWPATLVQPVGSPLSLECTVEGTSNPNLYWYRQAAGRGLQLLFYSVGIGQISSEVPQNLSASRPQDRQFILSSKKLLLSDSGFYLCAWGQVEAEAFFGQGTRLTVV.

The CDR3 nucleotides are TGCGCCAGCAGCTTGGTAGCTTCCAACACCGGGGAGCTGTTTTTT. Amino acid sequence: CASSLVASNTGELFF. This rearrangement joins TRBV5-1 to TRBJ2-2, with D unclear. Per the germline V gene, CDR1 is SGHRS and CDR2 is YFSETQ. This CDR3 has 15 residues. Trimming took off 0 bases at V and 2 bases at J, with 8 bases between the two ends. The whole variable domain, remainder taken from reference TRBV5-1 and TRBJ2-2, is KAGVTQTPRYLIKTRGQQVTLSCSPISGHRSVSWYQQTPGQGLQFLFEYFSETQRNKGNFPGRFSGRQFSNSRSEMNVSTLELGDSALYLCASSLVASNTGELFFGEGSRLTVL.

The chain recombines TRBV21-1 with TRBJ1-2; the D call TRBD1 from the table was never checked on the DNA. TRBV21-1 is deemed a pseudogene. CDR3 length: 14 residues. CDR3 coding DNA: TGTGCCAGCAGAGCCGGGACAGGGTGGAAAGGCTACACCTTC. Its translation: CASRAGTGWKGYTF.

The V call is TRBV28, the J call TRBJ2-3; D uncertain. The CDR3 covers 17 residues. V was cut by 2 bases and J by 3 bases, with 18 bases left in between. Germline assignment: CDR1 MDHEN and CDR2 SYDVKM. CDR3 amino acids: CASSLPSGDDTTDTQYF. The DNA of the CDR3 is TGTGCCAGCAGTTTACCCTCCGGTGATGATACGACAGATACGCAGTATTTT.

The V call is TRBV11-2, the J call TRBJ1-6; perhaps TRBD1 as D (6 bases). The ends were cut back, 0 bases at V and 10 bases at J, with 16 bases in the middle. CDR1 SGHAT and CDR2 FQNNGV come from the germline V gene. This CDR3 comprises 16 residues. The CDR3 nucleotides read TGTGCCAGCAGCTTAGATCTAGGCAGGGGCGAGTCACCCCTCCACTTT. It translates to CASSLDLGRGESPLHF. Drawing the rest from reference TRBV11-2 and TRBJ1-6, the complete variable domain is EAGVAQSPRYKIIEKRQSVAFWCNPISGHATLYWYQQILGQGPKLLIQFQNNGVVDDSQLPKDRFSAERLKGVDSTLKIQPAKLEDSAVYLCASSLDLGRGESPLHFGNGTRLTVT.

The chain employs TRBV30 and TRBJ1-4, with TRBD1 matching over 11 bases. This CDR3 comprises 14 residues. The junction had 3 bases not matched to a gene; V was cut back by 2 bases and J by 7 bases. Germline lookup yields CDR1 GTSNPN and CDR2 SVGIG (reference sequence). The CDR3 region is CAWSPGQGGEKLFF. As DNA, the CDR3 is TGTGCCTGGAGTCCGGGACAGGGGGGTGAAAAACTGTTTTTT.

The rearrangement joins TRBV9 to TRBJ1-6; D not certain. CDR1 SGDLS and CDR2 YYNGEE come from the germline V gene. The V gene lost 10 bases and the J gene lost 3 bases, with 20 bases spanning the gap. CDR3 length: 16 residues. For the CDR3, the DNA is TGTGCCGGCACCGCCGGCGGGCGAGGCTATAATTCACCCCTCCACTTT. Translated, it gives CAGTAGGRGYNSPLHF.

V is TRBV4-1 and J is TRBJ2-5; no clear D gene. The germline gives CDR1 MGHRA, CDR2 YSYEKL. This CDR3 spans 12 amino acids. V shed 6 bases and J shed 2 bases, with 7 bases lying between them. The DNA of the CDR3 is TGCGCCAGCAGTGCCAGTCAAGAGACCCAGTACTTC. Translation gives CASSASQETQYF.

This clone was detected once. V is TRBV7-6 and J is TRBJ1-1, with D tentatively TRBD1 (6 bases). Germline V lookup: CDR1 SGHVS, CDR2 FNYEAQ. This CDR3 region has 15 residues. The V gene lost 1 base and the J gene lost 1 base, with 10 bases spanning the gap. CDR3 nucleotide sequence: TGTGCCAGCAGCTTAGTGGACAGTCCGAACACTGAAGCTTTCTTT. Encoded protein: CASSLVDSPNTEAFF.

This clone was detected once. The chain carries TRBV7-6 and TRBJ2-7; 7 bases line up with TRBD1. The germline V gene encodes CDR1 SGHVS and CDR2 FNYEAQ. The CDR3 is made up of 19 amino acids. The ends lost 7 bases at V and 2 bases at J; junction bases unmatched: 23. CDR3 in DNA: TGTGCCAGCACTTTTAAGGGGGCAGTTCAAGGCAACTTGACCTACGAGCAGTACTTC. It codes for CASTFKGAVQGNLTYEQYF. The full variable domain, completed using reference TRBV7-6 and TRBJ2-7, is GAGVSQSPRYKVTKRGQDVALRCDPISGHVSLYWYRQALGQGPEFLTYFNYEAQQDKSGLPNDRFSAERPEGSISTLTIQRTEQRDSAMYRCASTFKGAVQGNLTYEQYFGPGTRLTVT.